The 10 T cell receptor beta chains below all came from one sample that was sequenced in a study of blood T cell repertoires in COVID-19 (dated by TCRdb to about 2020). Libraries were made using the immunoSEQ multiplex PCR assay. TCRdb provides this immuneACCESS table in a form limited to in-frame rearrangements. Some clones are lacking; in checked studies, under half of them reflect an unresolved V gene, and why the rest are absent is not known. Counted in this sample were some 390,000 clones; around 87% of them appeared once. Of the sample, approximately 2.5% falls within the top ten clones. The material sequenced was peripheral blood. Source of these receptors: a woman aged 60-75 years with COVID-19, enrolled during active disease.

The CDR3 region is CASSLLGQENTEAFF. CDR3 bases: TGCGCCAGCAGCTTGTTGGGACAGGAGAACACTGAAGCTTTCTTT. V and J are TRBV5-1 and TRBJ1-1; 8 bases map to TRBD1. The germline V gene has CDR1 SGHRS and CDR2 YFSETQ. V lost 1 base and J lost 1; bases outside the gene matches: 3. The CDR3 has 15 amino acids.

The gene calls are TRBV7-9 and TRBJ1-5, with a possible D match to TRBD1 (5 bases). Trimming stripped 5 bases from V and 3 bases from J, with 14 bases between. The CDR3 extends over 15 amino acids. The germline V gene has CDR1 SEHNR and CDR2 FQNEAQ (reference sequence). The chain's CDR3 is CASSPGGDYNQPQHF. CDR3 nucleotides: TGTGCCAGCAGCCCGGGGGGAGACTACAATCAGCCCCAGCATTTT. The complete variable domain, with remaining parts taken from reference TRBV7-9 and TRBJ1-5, reads DTGVSQNPRHKITKRGQNVTFRCDPISEHNRLYWYRQTLGQGPEFLTYFQNEAQLEKSRLLSDRFSAERPKGSFSTLEIQRTEQGDSAMYLCASSPGGDYNQPQHFGDGTRLSIL.

This clone was seen only a few times. This rearrangement joins TRBV6-6 to TRBJ1-1, with TRBD1 matching 9 bases. The CDR3 contains 13 residues. Germline CDR1 is MNHNY and CDR2 is SVGAGI (reference sequence). V lost 6 bases and J lost 7; bases outside the gene matches: 6. The CDR3 sequence is CASSPGQGNEAFF. The DNA of the CDR3 is TGTGCCAGCAGCCCGGGACAGGGAAATGAAGCTTTCTTT.

This CDR3 is CATSDPAGDTQYF. As DNA, the CDR3 is TGTGCCACCAGTGATCCCGCGGGGGATACGCAGTATTTT. V is TRBV24-1 and J is TRBJ2-3, with a weak D call TRBD2 (6 bases). The CDR3 sequence is 13 residues long. The germline V gene has CDR1 KGHDR and CDR2 SFDVKD. V was clipped by 3 bases and J by 6 bases, with 9 bases between them.

This CDR3 is CASSPGTSGGFSTDTQYF. The CDR3 DNA reads as TGTGCCAGCAGCCCCGGGACTAGCGGGGGATTTAGCACAGATACGCAGTATTTT. The chain uses TRBV28 and TRBJ2-3; 14 bases are a match to TRBD2. Per the germline V gene, CDR1 is MDHEN and CDR2 is SYDVKM. V was pared by 6 bases and J by 0 bases, with 8 bases of the junction left unmatched. The length of the CDR3 is 18 residues. Drawing the rest from reference TRBV28 and TRBJ2-3, the complete variable domain is DVKVTQSSRYLVKRTGEKVFLECVQDMDHENMFWYRQDPGLGLRLIYFSYDVKMKEKGDIPEGYSVSREKKERFSLILESASTNQTSMYLCASSPGTSGGFSTDTQYFGPGTRLTVL.

The chain recombines TRBV3-1 (or the pseudogene TRBV3-2) with TRBJ2-5; 11 positions match TRBD2. CDR1 and CDR2 from the germline V gene are LGHDT and YNNKEL (reference sequence). The CDR3 totals 15 residues. J lost 7 bases, V lost 4 bases, and 8 bases had no gene match. DNA of the CDR3: TGTGCCAGCAGCCCCCGTGATAGCGGGGGGGGGACCCAGTACTTC. This gives the protein CASSPRDSGGGTQYF.

The chain carries TRBV30 and TRBJ1-1; D may be TRBD1 (6 bases). There are 14 residues in the CDR3. Germline assignment: CDR1 GTSNPN and CDR2 SVGIG (reference sequence). The V and J ends lost 0 bases and 5 bases respectively, with 13 bases between them. The CDR3: CAWSVGQGQTEAFF. Written as DNA, the CDR3 is TGTGCCTGGAGTGTGGGGCAGGGGCAAACTGAAGCTTTCTTT.

This chain uses TRBV5-1 with TRBJ1-3; TRBD1 matches 9 bases. V lost 3 bases, J lost 0 bases, and 4 bases stayed unmatched. The CDR3 spans 16 residues. Germline V CDR1 and CDR2: SGHRS, YFSETQ. The CDR3 coding sequence is TGCGCCAGCAGCTGGACAGGGGCTCACTCTGGAAACACCATATATTTT. Translating it yields CASSWTGAHSGNTIYF.

The rearrangement joins TRBV18 to TRBJ2-5, with a possible D match to TRBD2 (6 bases). The CDR3 loop spans 14 amino acids. The germline CDR1 and CDR2 sequences are KGHSH and LQKENI. Trimming left V 2 bases short and J 3 bases short, with 10 bases between. Here the CDR3 reads CASSPVPGEETQYF. For the CDR3, the DNA is TGTGCCAGCTCACCAGTCCCGGGGGAAGAGACCCAGTACTTC.

This clone was seen a single time. CDR3 coding DNA: TGTGCCAGTAGCAAGGAGGTCATGGCCGTGGGCTCCTACGAGCAGTACTTC. Translation: CASSKEVMAVGSYEQYF. The V and J genes are TRBV19 and TRBJ2-7, with D possibly being TRBD2 (5 bases). This CDR3 has 17 residues. V was shortened by 6 bases and J by 0 bases, with 21 bases between the two germline ends. Germline CDR1 reads LNHDA; CDR2 reads SQIVND (reference sequence).